The next 2 T cell receptor beta chains were all read from a single sample in a study of control samples from healthy donors and cancer patients. Only in-frame clones appear in the TCRdb table, and some are missing; sequencing was by immunoSEQ multiplex PCR. The data show 100,000 to 150,000 clones, over 85% seen once. Sequenced sample: blood. The origin of the receptors is a man aged 30 to 39 in good health.

This clone was seen a single time. The CDR3 coding sequence is TGTGCCAGCACGGGACTAGCGAGCACAGATACGCAGTATTTT. Residues: CASTGLASTDTQYF. The V call is TRBV28, the J call TRBJ2-3, with 10 nucleotides matching TRBD2. The CDR3 has 14 amino acids. J lost 0 bases, V lost 7 bases, and 1 base had no gene match. Germline lookup yields CDR1 MDHEN and CDR2 SYDVKM.

This chain uses TRBV28 with TRBJ1-1; no clear D. This CDR3 contains 12 residues. In germline, CDR1 is MDHEN, CDR2 SYDVKM. Trimming left V 2 bases short and J 3 bases short, with 4 bases between. This chain's CDR3 is CASSLLDTEAFF. DNA of the CDR3: TGTGCCAGCAGTTTACTCGACACTGAAGCTTTCTTT.